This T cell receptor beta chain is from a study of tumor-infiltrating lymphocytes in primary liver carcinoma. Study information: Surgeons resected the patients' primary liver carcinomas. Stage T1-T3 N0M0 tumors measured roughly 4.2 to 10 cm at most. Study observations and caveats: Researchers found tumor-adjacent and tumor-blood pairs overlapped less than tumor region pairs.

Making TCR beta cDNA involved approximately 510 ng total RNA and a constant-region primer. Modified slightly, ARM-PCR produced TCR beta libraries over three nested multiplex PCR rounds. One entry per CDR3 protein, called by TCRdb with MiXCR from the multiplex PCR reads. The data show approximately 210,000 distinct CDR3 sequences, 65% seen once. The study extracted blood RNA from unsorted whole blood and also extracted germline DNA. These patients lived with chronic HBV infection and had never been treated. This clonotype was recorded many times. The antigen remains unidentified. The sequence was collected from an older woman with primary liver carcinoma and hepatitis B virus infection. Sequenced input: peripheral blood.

The CDR3 bases are TGTGCCAGCAGCTTAATCAGACTAGCGACTAGCACAGATACGCAGTATTTT. Its translation is CASSLIRLATSTDTQYF. The chain carries TRBV11-3 and TRBJ2-3, with 8 bases matching TRBD2. V shed 2 bases and J 0 bases; nucleotides not matched to a gene: 7. The CDR3 loop spans 17 amino acids. Germline CDR1 SGHNT, CDR2 YENEEA.